One and the same sample provided the 24 T cell receptor beta chains below, sequenced in a study of cytomegalovirus exposure and HLA in healthy donors. PCR employed 60 Vbeta and 13 Jbeta primers. Method: immunoSEQ multiplex PCR; TCRdb's copy keeps in-frame clones and lacks some. This table has about 150,000 clones, around two thirds appearing once. Sequencing was done on a sample of PBMCs. The receptors originated from a woman under 30 in good health and CMV-seronegative.

The chain combines TRBV27 with TRBJ2-1; TRBD1 aligns across 11 bases. V shed 6 bases and J 6 bases; nucleotides not matched to a gene: 16. The germline V gene has CDR1 MNHEY and CDR2 SMNVEV (reference sequence). There are 18 residues in the CDR3. For the CDR3, the DNA is TGTGCCAGCAGGGGGGACAGGGGGACAGCGGGAGGCCGCAATGAGCAGTTCTTC. This encodes CASRGDRGTAGGRNEQFF.

The rearrangement uses TRBV5-1 and TRBJ2-3, with D unclear. Trimming cost V 1 base and J 1 base, with 7 bases left between them. CDR1 is SGHRS and CDR2 is YFSETQ in the germline V gene. The CDR3 is made up of 14 amino acids. The CDR3 is CASSLYGRTDTQYF. DNA of the CDR3: TGCGCCAGCAGCTTGTACGGTCGCACAGATACGCAGTATTTT.

The chain carries TRBV4-2 and TRBJ1-1; D possibly corresponds to TRBD1 (6 bases). Trimming stripped 3 bases from V and 0 bases from J, with 11 bases between. The CDR3 is 15 residues long. The germline gives CDR1 LGHNA, CDR2 YNFKEQ. For the CDR3, the DNA is TGTGCCAGCAGCCACCCGGGACAAATGAACACTGAAGCTTTCTTT. Encoded protein: CASSHPGQMNTEAFF.

The chain couples TRBV28 to TRBJ2-2; possible D gene TRBD2, 5 bases. V lost 8 bases and J 0 bases, leaving 7 bases between the germline ends. Germline values: CDR1 MDHEN, CDR2 SYDVKM. The CDR3 sequence is 13 residues long. The CDR3 here is CASPGTNTGELFF. As DNA, the CDR3 is TGTGCCAGCCCCGGGACGAACACCGGGGAGCTGTTTTTT.

The chain uses TRBV2 and TRBJ1-2; 11 bases are shared with TRBD1. Trimming at V came to 6 bases and at J to 1 base, leaving 10 bases not matched to a gene. The CDR3 has 17 amino acids. Germline CDR1 is SNHLY and CDR2 is FYNNEI. CDR3 coding DNA: TGTGCCAGCAGGGAGGGGGGGACAGGGGGATTTAACTATGGCTACACCTTC. Its protein product is CASREGGTGGFNYGYTF. Full variable domain (rest looked up from reference TRBV2 and TRBJ1-2): EPEVTQTPSHQVTQMGQEVILRCVPISNHLYFYWYRQILGQKVEFLVSFYNNEISEKSEIFDDQFSVERPDGSNFTLKIRSTKLEDSAMYFCASREGGTGGFNYGYTFGSGTRLTVV.

The chain has TRBV5-1 and TRBJ2-7; 8 positions agree with TRBD1. The CDR3 totals 14 residues. Germline V gives CDR1 SGHRS, CDR2 YFSETQ. The V segment lost 0 bases and the J segment 7 bases; nucleotides outside the gene matches: 6. CDR3 coding DNA: TGCGCCAGCAGCTTGGCCGGGCAGGGGGCAGAGCAGTACTTC. Amino acid sequence: CASSLAGQGAEQYF.

The chain carries TRBV5-6 and TRBJ1-1, with unresolved D. The CDR3 covers 14 residues. CDR1 SGHDT and CDR2 YYEEEE come from the germline V gene. V lost 0 bases and J 1 base, leaving 7 bases between the germline ends. Here the CDR3 DNA reads TGTGCCAGCAGCTTGGGACATCAGAACACTGAAGCTTTCTTT. Protein sequence: CASSLGHQNTEAFF.

V gene TRBV7-9 combines with J gene TRBJ1-4; 8 positions match TRBD1. V dropped 6 bases and J dropped 8; count of bases not matched to a gene: 11. CDR3 size: 15 residues. The germline CDR1 and CDR2 sequences are SEHNR and FQNEAQ (reference sequence). CDR3 amino acids: CASRATGVVGEKLFF. The CDR3 DNA follows: TGTGCCAGCAGGGCGACAGGGGTCGTAGGGGAAAAACTGTTTTTT.

The chain carries TRBV7-9 and TRBJ2-6; tentative D call: TRBD2 (6 bases). This CDR3 is built from 19 residues. Looked up from germline, CDR1 is SEHNR and CDR2 is FQNEAQ (reference sequence). V was clipped by 1 base and J by 1 base, with 17 bases between them. CDR3 nucleotides: TGTGCCAGCAGCTTAGGACCTGGCGGGGATTCTTCTGGGGCCAACGTCCTGACTTTC. Its protein product is CASSLGPGGDSSGANVLTF.

This chain joins TRBV7-3 and TRBJ2-1; TRBD1 is a possible D gene (6 bases). CDR3 length: 15 amino acids. Germline CDR1 SGHTA, CDR2 FQGTGA. Trimming removed 1 base at V and 8 bases at J, with 15 bases between. The CDR3 reads CASSLKRAGADEQFF. The DNA for the CDR3 is TGTGCCAGCAGCTTAAAACGGGCAGGGGCGGATGAGCAGTTCTTC.

A single count supports this clone. V is TRBV7-8 and J is TRBJ1-1, with TRBD1 matching over 7 bases. This CDR3 comprises 15 residues. The germline CDR1 and CDR2 sequences are SGHVS and FQNEAQ. Unmatched junction bases numbered 6, after V lost 5 bases and J lost 0 bases. The CDR3 protein is CASSMGQRLNTEAFF. CDR3 nucleotides: TGTGCCAGCAGCATGGGACAGCGTTTGAACACTGAAGCTTTCTTT. The whole variable domain, filled in from reference TRBV7-8 and TRBJ1-1, reads GAGVSQSPRYKVAKRGQDVALRCDPISGHVSLFWYQQALGQGPEFLTYFQNEAQLDKSGLPSDRFFAERPEGSVSTLKIQRTQQEDSAVYLCASSMGQRLNTEAFFGQGTRLTVV.

The genes are TRBV18 and TRBJ1-6; 12 bases agree with TRBD1. V dropped 6 bases and J dropped 9; count of bases not matched to a gene: 9. Germline CDR1 is KGHSH and CDR2 is LQKENI. The CDR3 extends over 16 amino acids. CDR3 sequence: CASSGTGGFPSSPLHF. The CDR3 bases are TGTGCCAGCTCCGGGACAGGGGGCTTTCCTAGTTCACCCCTCCACTTT.

The rearrangement uses TRBV19 and TRBJ1-5; unclear D gene. The CDR3 is made up of 15 amino acids. V shed 7 bases and J shed 6 bases, with 19 bases lying between them. Germline CDR1 reads LNHDA; CDR2 reads SQIVND (reference sequence). CDR3 sequence reads: CASNTTDRVGQPQHF. The CDR3, as DNA: TGTGCCAGTAATACCACAGACCGAGTGGGTCAGCCCCAGCATTTT. The full variable domain, in which reference TRBV19 and TRBJ1-5 provide the parts outside the CDR3, is DGGITQSPKYLFRKEGQNVTLSCEQNLNHDAMYWYRQDPGQGLRLIYYSQIVNDFQKGDIAEGYSVSREKKESFPLTVTSAQKNPTAFYLCASNTTDRVGQPQHFGDGTRLSIL.

With respect to this clone: Other DNA variants within this sample encode the same CDR3. V gene TRBV28 combines with J gene TRBJ1-2; 9 bases agree with TRBD1. Germline assignment: CDR1 MDHEN and CDR2 SYDVKM. The CDR3 spans 14 residues. Trimming took 2 bases from V and 7 from J; bases not matched to a gene: 5. The CDR3 DNA follows: TGTGCCAGCAGTTTAAACAGGGGGCCCTCTGGCTACACCTTC. Its translation is CASSLNRGPSGYTF.

This clone has just a few counts. The CDR3 sequence: CAISVYYSTSTDTQYF. CDR3 in DNA: TGTGCCATCAGTGTATACTACTCGACTAGCACAGATACGCAGTATTTT. The V call is TRBV10-3, the J call TRBJ2-3; D gene ambiguous. The CDR3 consists of 16 residues. Germline CDR1 ENHRY, CDR2 SYGVKD. V lost 4 bases and J 0 bases, leaving 14 bases between the germline ends.

The CDR3 spells CASSPQTGHYEQYF. The CDR3 coding sequence is TGTGCCAGCAGTCCTCAGACAGGGCACTACGAGCAGTACTTC. The chain couples TRBV2 to TRBJ2-7; the match to TRBD1 covers 7 bases. This CDR3 contains 14 residues. Per the germline V gene, CDR1 is SNHLY and CDR2 is FYNNEI. Trimming cost V 5 bases and J 3 bases; bases outside gene matches: 7.

The chain has TRBV21-1 and TRBJ2-3; the table's D call TRBD2 went unverified against the DNA. TRBV21-1 corresponds to a pseudogene. This CDR3 comprises 19 residues. CDR3 protein: CASSKGTSGRANRTDTQYF. The CDR3 nucleotides read TGTGCCAGCAGCAAAGGGACTAGCGGGAGGGCCAATAGAACAGATACGCAGTATTTT.

This clone was recorded a few times. This chain joins TRBV28 and TRBJ2-4, with a weak D call TRBD2 (7 bases). The V gene lost 6 bases and the J gene lost 4 bases, with 16 bases spanning the gap. There are 15 residues in the CDR3. Germline V gene data show CDR1 as MDHEN and CDR2 as SYDVKM. The CDR3 region is CASRGRGGAKNIQYF. CDR3 coding DNA: TGTGCCAGCAGGGGGAGGGGGGGCGCGAAAAACATTCAGTACTTC.

This clone was observed a handful of times. This chain connects TRBV5-1 to TRBJ1-1; D gene ambiguous. The CDR3 has 13 amino acids. Trimming pared 2 bases from V and 2 bases from J, leaving 7 bases between. Looked up from germline, CDR1 is SGHRS and CDR2 is YFSETQ. Here the CDR3 DNA reads TGCGCCAGCAGCTTCGACTTCAACACTGAAGCTTTCTTT. Amino acids: CASSFDFNTEAFF.

The rearrangement links TRBV6-5 to TRBJ2-3; possibly TRBD1 for D (6 bases). The CDR3 length is 13 residues. Trimming stripped 4 bases from V and 8 bases from J, with 13 bases between. Germline values: CDR1 MNHEY, CDR2 SVGAGI. The CDR3 region is CASSSFLRGTQYF. The CDR3 DNA reads TGTGCCAGCAGTTCATTCCTCAGGGGTACGCAGTATTTT.

This chain connects TRBV29-1 to TRBJ2-5; D may be TRBD2 (5 bases). Trimming took 1 base from V and 4 from J, leaving 13 bases between them. The CDR3 is made up of 14 amino acids. Germline V lookup: CDR1 SQVTM, CDR2 ANQGSEA. The CDR3 protein is CSVEGSGWGETQYF. Here the CDR3 DNA reads TGCAGCGTTGAAGGGTCGGGATGGGGAGAGACCCAGTACTTC. The complete variable domain, with remaining parts taken from reference TRBV29-1 and TRBJ2-5, reads SAVISQKPSRDICQRGTSLTIQCQVDSQVTMMFWYRQQPGQSLTLIATANQGSEATYESGFVIDKFPISRPNLTFSTLTVSNMSPEDSSIYLCSVEGSGWGETQYFGPGTRLLVL.

This clone was counted between two and nine times. The rearrangement joins TRBV11-2 to TRBJ2-5; 7 bases fit TRBD1. This CDR3 spans 14 amino acids. Germline CDR1 reads SGHAT; CDR2 reads FQNNGV. V was pared by 4 bases and J by 5 bases, with 7 bases of the junction left unmatched. The CDR3 DNA is TGTGCCAGCAGCTCCGACAGGGTACGGGAGACCCAGTACTTC. It specifies CASSSDRVRETQYF.

In this sample, this clone turned up a few times. This chain connects TRBV18 to TRBJ1-2, with D possibly being TRBD1 (6 bases). The V gene lost 3 bases and the J gene lost 5 bases, with 16 bases spanning the gap. This CDR3 region has 15 residues. The germline CDR1 and CDR2 sequences are KGHSH and LQKENI. CDR3 in amino acids: CASSPLPPGAYGYTF. DNA of the CDR3: TGTGCCAGCTCACCGCTGCCCCCAGGGGCGTATGGCTACACCTTC.

The rearrangement uses TRBV25-1 and TRBJ1-3; the match to TRBD1 covers 8 bases. The CDR3 is 13 amino acids. CDR1 MGHDK and CDR2 SYGVNS come from the germline V gene. V shed 2 bases, J shed 8 bases, and the junction held 2 bases outside the gene matches. This chain's CDR3 is CASSEDRGYTIYF. CDR3 nucleotide sequence: TGTGCCAGCAGTGAAGACAGGGGATACACCATATATTTT.